The 16 T cell receptor beta chains in this list originate from one sample, sequenced in a study of shared clonotypes between healthy human individuals. Selected positively for CCR7 and CD45RO-negative, naive CD8 cells excluded terminally differentiated effector memory CD45RA+ cells. Produced via immunoSEQ multiplex PCR; TCRdb's table is partial and in-frame only. The repertoire holds roughly 650,000 clones, roughly 96% seen once, with 0.11% in the top ten. The sample was naive CD8+ T cells sorted from blood. The origin of the receptors is a woman aged 30 to 39 in good health.

The rearrangement links TRBV2 to TRBJ2-3; 11 bases fit TRBD2. The germline V gene encodes CDR1 SNHLY and CDR2 FYNNEI. The CDR3 consists of 18 residues. Unmatched junction bases numbered 8, after V lost 3 bases and J lost 0 bases. The CDR3 protein is CASSDLAGGASSTDTQYF. The CDR3 bases are TGTGCCAGCAGTGATCTAGCGGGAGGAGCATCTAGCACAGATACGCAGTATTTT. Using reference TRBV2 and TRBJ2-3 for the parts outside the CDR3, the full variable domain is EPEVTQTPSHQVTQMGQEVILRCVPISNHLYFYWYRQILGQKVEFLVSFYNNEISEKSEIFDDQFSVERPDGSNFTLKIRSTKLEDSAMYFCASSDLAGGASSTDTQYFGPGTRLTVL.

This rearrangement joins TRBV2 to TRBJ1-2; 11 nucleotides align to TRBD1. The CDR3 is 11 amino acids. V gave up 11 bases and J gave up 7 bases; unmatched junction bases: 3. The germline V gene has CDR1 SNHLY and CDR2 FYNNEI. Here the CDR3 DNA reads TGTGCCGGACAGGGGGCGGGTGGCTACACCTTC. Protein: CAGQGAGGYTF. The full variable domain, with the rest looked up from reference TRBV2 and TRBJ1-2, is EPEVTQTPSHQVTQMGQEVILRCVPISNHLYFYWYRQILGQKVEFLVSFYNNEISEKSEIFDDQFSVERPDGSNFTLKIRSTKLEDSAMYFCAGQGAGGYTFGSGTRLTVV.

The V call is TRBV4-1, the J call TRBJ1-1; 8 nucleotides match TRBD1. Looked up from germline, CDR1 is MGHRA and CDR2 is YSYEKL. V was pared by 5 bases and J by 6 bases, with 8 bases of the junction left unmatched. The CDR3 consists of 14 residues. The CDR3 is CASSGHDRGAEAFF. CDR3 DNA: TGCGCCAGCAGCGGGCACGACAGGGGCGCTGAAGCTTTCTTT.

Worth noting for this clone: This sample includes further DNA sequences coding for the same CDR3. The chain links TRBV27 to TRBJ2-1; D unresolved. Per the germline V gene, CDR1 is MNHEY and CDR2 is SMNVEV (reference sequence). The V gene lost 0 bases and the J gene lost 4 bases, with 4 bases spanning the gap. This CDR3 has 13 amino acids. CDR3 loop: CASSLSSYNEQFF. The DNA of the CDR3 is TGTGCCAGCAGTTTATCGTCGTACAATGAGCAGTTCTTC.

About this clone: The sample holds other DNA sequences that translate to the same CDR3. V usage is TRBV27 and J usage is TRBJ2-7, with 9 bases lining up with TRBD2. The CDR3 has 15 amino acids. Germline V gene data show CDR1 as MNHEY and CDR2 as SMNVEV (reference sequence). V was pared by 1 base and J by 2 bases, with 3 bases of the junction left unmatched. The CDR3 sequence: CASSLLAGEAYEQYF. The CDR3 DNA sequence: TGTGCCAGCAGTTTATTAGCGGGAGAAGCCTACGAGCAGTACTTC.

In nucleotides, the CDR3 is TGTGCCACCAGCAGAGGACAGGGGGTGGGCACTGAAGCTTTCTTT. Translation: CATSRGQGVGTEAFF. V and J are TRBV15 and TRBJ1-1, with 9 bases lining up with TRBD1. The germline V gene encodes CDR1 LNHNV and CDR2 YYDKDF (reference sequence). J lost 4 bases, V lost 1 base, and 4 bases had no gene match. The CDR3 contains 15 residues.

The chain employs TRBV6-4 and TRBJ2-3; D is possibly TRBD1 (6 bases). CDR1 is MRHNA and CDR2 is SNTAGT in the germline V gene. There are 15 residues in the CDR3. V lost 2 bases and J lost 1, with 10 bases in between. The CDR3 region has the DNA TGTGCCAGCAGTGACGAGGGGGACGGCACAGATACGCAGTATTTT. It translates to CASSDEGDGTDTQYF.

The chain links TRBV5-4 to TRBJ2-1, with 13 bases lining up with TRBD2. The length of the CDR3 is 15 residues. V shed 6 bases, J shed 7 bases, and the junction held 7 bases outside the gene matches. Looked up from germline, CDR1 is SGHNT and CDR2 is YYREEE (reference sequence). CDR3 sequence reads: CASNPGTSGTNEQFF. The CDR3 bases are TGTGCCAGCAACCCCGGGACTAGCGGGACGAATGAGCAGTTCTTC.

The rearrangement uses TRBV4-1 and TRBJ2-7; D remains unclear. CDR3 length: 16 amino acids. The V gene lost 0 bases and the J gene lost 0 bases, with 12 bases spanning the gap. Germline CDR1 and CDR2: MGHRA and YSYEKL. The CDR3 protein is CASSQEAWHGSYEQYF. As DNA, the CDR3 is TGCGCCAGCAGCCAAGAGGCATGGCATGGCTCCTACGAGCAGTACTTC.

Note on this clone: Other DNA sequences from this sample encode an identical CDR3 as well. The chain carries TRBV7-6 and TRBJ2-2, with D unclear. The CDR3 length is 14 residues. V lost 1 base and J 3 bases, leaving 6 bases between the germline ends. The germline V gene encodes CDR1 SGHVS and CDR2 FNYEAQ. Here the CDR3 DNA reads TGTGCCAGCAGCTTAGGCGGATACACCGGGGAGCTGTTTTTT. Its translation: CASSLGGYTGELFF.

The CDR3 bases are TGTGCCAGCAGTTACTCGGACAGGGGGGGCGAGCAGTACTTC. It is translated as CASSYSDRGGEQYF. The V call is TRBV6-5, the J call TRBJ2-7; 10 nucleotides match TRBD1. CDR3 length equals 14 residues. CDR1 is MNHEY and CDR2 is SVGAGI in the germline V gene. The J segment lost 6 bases and the V segment lost 0 bases, leaving 2 bases of the junction unmatched.

The chain uses TRBV10-1 and TRBJ2-5, with TRBD1 as a possible D gene (6 bases). V lost 4 bases, J lost 0 bases, and 9 bases lay in between. There are 14 residues in the CDR3. Germline assignment: CDR1 WNHNN and CDR2 SYGVQD (reference sequence). CDR3 DNA: TGCGCCAGCAGTGCTCAGGGGAACCAAGAGACCCAGTACTTC. Protein: CASSAQGNQETQYF.

The chain employs TRBV27 and TRBJ2-7, with 8 bases that match TRBD2. This CDR3 contains 16 residues. CDR1 and CDR2 (germline): MNHEY, SMNVEV (reference sequence). Trimming took 3 bases from V and 5 from J; bases not matched to a gene: 12. CDR3 nucleotides: TGTGCCAGCAGTTTGACAAAGATAGCGGGATGGGACGAGCAGTACTTC. Translated: CASSLTKIAGWDEQYF.

The chain employs TRBV7-7 and TRBJ2-5; no clear D. CDR3 length: 13 residues. Trimming took off 6 bases at V and 3 bases at J, with 11 bases between the two ends. CDR1 and CDR2 from the germline V gene are SSHAT and FNYEAQ (reference sequence). CDR3 in DNA: TGTGCCAGCAGTGGTGACTTGGAAGAGACCCAGTACTTC. Protein: CASSGDLEETQYF. Based on the CDR3 plus reference TRBV7-7 and TRBJ2-5, the full variable domain is GAGVSQSPRYKVTKRGQDVTLRCDPISSHATLYWYQQALGQGPEFLTYFNYEAQPDKSGLPSDRFSAERPEGSISTLTIQRTEQRDSAMYRCASSGDLEETQYFGPGTRLLVL.

This chain joins TRBV11-2 and TRBJ2-2, with D possibly TRBD1 on 6 matching bases. There are 15 residues in the CDR3. Trimming took 5 bases from V and 7 from J, leaving 17 bases between them. CDR1 and CDR2 (germline): SGHAT, FQNNGV. CDR3: CASSQLAGGSGELFF. The CDR3 bases are TGTGCCAGCAGCCAGTTGGCTGGGGGCAGCGGGGAGCTGTTTTTT.

The rearrangement joins TRBV28 to TRBJ2-3; tentatively, D is TRBD1 (5 bases). The CDR3 is 16 amino acids. Germline V CDR1 and CDR2: MDHEN, SYDVKM. V lost 6 bases and J lost 0, with 16 bases in between. The CDR3 DNA is TGTGCCAGCAGCAAACCTATGACAGACAGCACAGATACGCAGTATTTT. This gives the protein CASSKPMTDSTDTQYF.